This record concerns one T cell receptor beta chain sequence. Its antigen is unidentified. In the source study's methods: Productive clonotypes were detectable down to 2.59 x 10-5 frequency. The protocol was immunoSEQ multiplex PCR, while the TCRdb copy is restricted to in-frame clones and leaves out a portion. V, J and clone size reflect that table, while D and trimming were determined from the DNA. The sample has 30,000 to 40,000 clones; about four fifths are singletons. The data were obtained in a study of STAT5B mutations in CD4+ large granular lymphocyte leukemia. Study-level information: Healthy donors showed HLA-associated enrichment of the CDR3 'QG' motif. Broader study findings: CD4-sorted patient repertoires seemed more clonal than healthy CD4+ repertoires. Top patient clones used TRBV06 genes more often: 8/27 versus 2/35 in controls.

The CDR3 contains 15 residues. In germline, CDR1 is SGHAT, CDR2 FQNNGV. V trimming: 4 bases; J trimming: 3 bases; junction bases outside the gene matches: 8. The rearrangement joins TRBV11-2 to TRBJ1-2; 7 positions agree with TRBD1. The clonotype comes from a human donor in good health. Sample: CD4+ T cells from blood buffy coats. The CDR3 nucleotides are TGTGCCAGCAGCTCCTTCAGGGGGGGCGACTATGGCTACACCTTC. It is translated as CASSSFRGGDYGYTF. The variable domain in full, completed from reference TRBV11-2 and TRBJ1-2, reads EAGVAQSPRYKIIEKRQSVAFWCNPISGHATLYWYQQILGQGPKLLIQFQNNGVVDDSQLPKDRFSAERLKGVDSTLKIQPAKLEDSAVYLCASSSFRGGDYGYTFGSGTRLTVV.